Below are 2 T cell receptor beta chains sequenced from a single sample in a study of blood T cells in healthy people across ages. For the second PCR, which ran for about 7 to 11 cycles, a sample-barcoded 5' primer and a J-beta primer mix were used. MiXCR, run by TCRdb on the 5' RACE reads, gives a single entry per CDR3 protein. The sample records approximately 360,000 distinct CDR3 sequences, approximately 51% being singletons. Sequences were obtained from blood. The receptor set was obtained from a man aged 60 to 75 in good health.

The CDR3 DNA is TGCGCCAGCAGCCAAGATATGAGGGAGGGGTACAATGAGCAGTTCTTC. This encodes CASSQDMREGYNEQFF. The chain combines TRBV4-3 with TRBJ2-1; 7 nucleotides agree with TRBD2. V gave up 0 bases and J gave up 4 bases; unmatched junction bases: 6. Germline assignment: CDR1 LGHNA and CDR2 YSLEER. CDR3 length equals 16 residues.

The chain combines TRBV9 with TRBJ2-5, with TRBD2 identical over 12 bases. V gave up 4 bases and J gave up 1 base; unmatched junction bases: 5. The CDR3 loop spans 16 amino acids. Looked up from germline, CDR1 is SGDLS and CDR2 is YYNGEE. In nucleotides, the CDR3 is TGTGCCAGCAGCTTGGGACTAGCGGGTCCCCAAGAGACCCAGTACTTC. Encoded protein: CASSLGLAGPQETQYF.